This TCR beta chain was identified during a study of cytomegalovirus exposure and HLA in healthy donors. Study-level points and caveats: Most of the TCR beta V segments (in an earlier analysis) were productive either about 87% or about 30% of the time.

On this clone: The antigen is not known.

The germline V gene encodes CDR1 MNHEY and CDR2 SMNVEV (reference sequence). The CDR3 totals 15 residues. Primers for the PCR totalled 60 Vbeta and 13 Jbeta. Measured with immunoSEQ multiplex PCR; TCRdb has only the in-frame clones, and not every one. The data contain fewer than 150,000 clones, 65% to 85% of them singletons. The receptor's source is a woman in her thirties in good health and CMV-seropositive. The chain carries TRBV27 and TRBJ2-5, with TRBD2 matching 12 bases. The J call is in doubt because the DNA end fits TRBJ2-7 better. Material for sequencing was PBMCs. This CDR3 is CASSFRTSGDYEQYF. In nucleotides, the CDR3 is TGTGCCAGCAGTTTCCGGACTAGCGGGGACTACGAGCAGTACTTC.